This TCR beta chain came from a study of OX40 agonist ivuxolimab in advanced cancers. Repertoires were generated with immunoSEQ multiplex PCR, while TCRdb's copy carries only in-frame clones and drops some. The table includes some 44,000 clones, 65% to 85% detected once. Germline-derived CDR1 and CDR2 are LNHNV and YYDKDF (reference sequence). The CDR3 runs to 16 residues. V dropped 5 bases and J dropped 3 bases, with 20 bases sitting between them. The TCR comes from an adult with an advanced solid tumor such as melanoma, head and neck, liver or kidney cancer. The rearrangement joins TRBV15 to TRBJ2-7; possible D gene TRBD1, 5 bases. Sequencing was performed on CD4+ or CD8+ T cells sorted from blood, taken in a trial of the OX40 agonist ivuxolimab. CDR3 region: CATSGSPTDMSYEQYF. The CDR3 nucleotides are TGTGCCACCAGCGGCTCTCCGACGGACATGAGCTACGAGCAGTACTTC.